This TCR beta chain was recorded in a study of blood T cell repertoires in COVID-19. Assay: immunoSEQ multiplex PCR; the TCRdb copy retains only in-frame clones and omits some. The sample records about 73,000 clones, over 80% being singletons. Germline V gene sequence: CDR1 LNHDA, CDR2 SQIVND (reference sequence). The V segment lost 5 bases and the J segment 0 bases; nucleotides outside the gene matches: 4. The CDR3 consists of 15 residues. This rearrangement joins TRBV19 to TRBJ2-3; 8 bases fit TRBD1. The receptor was isolated from an elderly man with active or convalescent COVID-19. The sequenced material came from peripheral blood. CDR3 protein: CASSPDRGSTDTQYF. The CDR3 nucleotides read TGTGCCAGTAGTCCCGACAGGGGAAGCACAGATACGCAGTATTTT.